This TCR beta chain was captured by sequencing in a study of monozygotic twins with inflammatory bowel disease. TCRdb re-called the 5' RACE reads and shows each CDR3 protein once, DNA omitted. The sample holds about 420,000 distinct CDR3 sequences. CDR3 length: 13 residues. Study-level points and caveats: Any single strong signal or clonotype tied to IBD lacked support. On the inverse Simpson index, IBD patients scored lower for TCRbeta diversity than healthy co-twins.

It was from whole blood, with no T cell sorting, that total RNA was isolated. In regard to this clonotype: The antigen is undetermined.

The receptor was derived from a human donor with ulcerative colitis or Crohn's disease, or a healthy co-twin of an affected twin (not recorded which). The chain is built from TRBV12-3 or TRBV12-4 and TRBJ1-3. Sample: blood. The CDR3: CASRISSGNTIYF.